The 5 T cell receptor beta chains given below trace back to one sample, sequenced in a study of T cells in Graves' hyperthyroidism and ophthalmopathy (dated by TCRdb to about 2019). Receptor libraries were prepared by multiplex PCR. The data were produced on an Illumina HiSeq 2000. Amplification of TCR beta CDR3 regions was carried out from RNA transcripts. A first-round RT-PCR of the TCR CDR3 used the HTBI primer set with the Qiagen OneStep RT-PCR kit. TCRdb itself trimmed the public reads at Q25 with fastp, ran MiXCR and retained productive beta chains. All rows with the same CDR3 protein become a single entry with the most common DNA and genes. Present in this sample are 600,000 to 650,000 distinct CDR3 sequences, roughly 15% of which were seen just once. Of the sample, 3.8% falls within the top ten clones. Sequenced: blood. The receptors here all came from a woman in her twenties or thirties with Graves' hyperthyroidism.

V and J are TRBV9 and TRBJ1-1, with D possibly matching TRBD1 (5 bases). Trimming shortened V by 0 bases and J by 0 bases, and 12 bases separated the two germline ends. CDR1 SGDLS and CDR2 YYNGEE come from the germline V gene. This CDR3 has 16 residues. In nucleotides, the CDR3 is TGTGCCAGCAGCGTAGGGTCAGGGATCATGAACACTGAAGCTTTCTTT. It encodes CASSVGSGIMNTEAFF. Full variable domain (rest looked up from reference TRBV9 and TRBJ1-1): DSGVTQTPKHLITATGQRVTLRCSPRSGDLSVYWYQQSLDQGLQFLIQYYNGEERAKGNILERFSAQQFPDLHSELNLSSLELGDSALYFCASSVGSGIMNTEAFFGQGTRLTVV.

This clonotype was seen many times. The CDR3 loop reads CASSLGRLAGGDRDTQYF. DNA of the CDR3: TGTGCCAGCAGCTTAGGCCGACTAGCGGGAGGGGATCGGGATACGCAGTATTTT. The J gene is TRBJ2-3, the V gene TRBV13; 14 bases match TRBD2. The CDR3 runs 18 residues. The germline gives CDR1 PRHDT, CDR2 FYEKMQ (reference sequence). The J segment lost 6 bases and the V segment lost 0 bases, leaving 8 bases of the junction unmatched.

V gene TRBV7-9 combines with J gene TRBJ1-2; D perhaps matches TRBD1 (5 bases). V was trimmed by 0 bases and J by 7 bases, leaving 9 bases between them. CDR3 length: 13 residues. Germline V lookup: CDR1 SEHNR, CDR2 FQNEAQ (reference sequence). The CDR3 loop is CASSLAQGFGYTF. The CDR3, as DNA: TGTGCCAGCAGCTTAGCGCAGGGTTTTGGCTACACCTTC.

The CDR3 here is CASSLGSGRDSYEQYF. As DNA, the CDR3 is TGTGCCAGCAGCTTAGGTTCCGGGAGGGATTCCTACGAGCAGTACTTC. The chain links TRBV7-6 to TRBJ2-7; 8 bases align to TRBD2. This CDR3 region has 16 residues. With V trimmed by 1 base and J by 1 base, 6 bases remained unmatched. From germline, CDR1 is SGHVS and CDR2 FNYEAQ.

This clonotype was seen ten or more times. The chain carries TRBV29-1 and TRBJ2-5; D possibly corresponds to TRBD1 (5 bases). Germline CDR1 SQVTM, CDR2 ANQGSEA. This CDR3 has 12 amino acids. Deletions cut 2 bases from V and 7 bases from J, with 11 bases between. The CDR3 nucleotides read TGCAGCGTTGAAAAACAGGAAGGGACCCAGTACTTC. This gives the protein CSVEKQEGTQYF.